This TCR beta chain was sequenced during a study of early T cells in non-severe SARS-CoV-2 infection. The CDR3 loop spans 16 amino acids. Losses at the gene ends were 1 base for V and 1 base for J; bases not matched to a gene: 4. CDR1 is DFQATT, CDR2 SNEGSKA, per germline (reference sequence). TCRdb processed the 5' RACE reads anew with MiXCR; each CDR3 protein has one entry. The top ten hold less than 20% of the sample, which has about 80,000 distinct CDR3 sequences, about 12% seen once. Sequences were derived from whole blood, sampled at baseline. The clonotype was recovered from an adult who was a healthcare worker with PCR-confirmed SARS-CoV-2 infection or an uninfected control (not recorded which). The donor label of this sample is uncertain. The chain is built from TRBV20-1 and TRBJ2-7, with TRBD2 identical over 13 bases. CDR3 coding DNA: TGCAGTGCTAGAGGGGGACTAGCGGGGTTTTCCTACGAGCAGTACTTC. The encoded protein is CSARGGLAGFSYEQYF.